These 8 T cell receptor beta chains were sequenced from one sample in a study of T-cell reconstitution after alpha-beta-depleted transplantation in children. During its preparation, the TCRbeta library received unique molecular identifiers. TCRdb re-derived calls from the PCR reads in MiXCR, one entry per CDR3 protein. The profile shows some 600,000 distinct CDR3 sequences, over 10% of them singletons. This specimen was PBMCs, mostly from graft donor cells, taken 360 days after TCRalphabeta/CD19-depleted stem cell transplant. The receptors derive from a male patient between 10 and 17 years old who had a stem cell transplant for acute myeloid leukemia, so the T cells may come from the graft donor.

This clonotype was counted at least ten times. V and J are TRBV29-1 and TRBJ2-7, with D perhaps matching TRBD1 (5 bases). The CDR3 is made up of 12 amino acids. Trimming shortened V by 3 bases and J by 4 bases, and 10 bases separated the two germline ends. Per germline, CDR1 SQVTM and CDR2 ANQGSEA. In DNA form, the CDR3 reads TGCAGCGTTGACCAGGGCCCTTACGAGCAGTACTTC. Its translation: CSVDQGPYEQYF.

The chain carries TRBV5-1 and TRBJ2-5; D is possibly TRBD2 (6 bases). Germline lookup yields CDR1 SGHRS and CDR2 YFSETQ. Trimming shortened V by 5 bases and J by 6 bases, and 20 bases separated the two germline ends. This CDR3 spans 15 amino acids. As DNA, the CDR3 is TGCGCCAGCAGTCCGGGCGGGTCCGGGGGTCAGACCCAGTACTTC. It specifies CASSPGGSGGQTQYF. Variable domain in full (rest from reference TRBV5-1 and TRBJ2-5): KAGVTQTPRYLIKTRGQQVTLSCSPISGHRSVSWYQQTPGQGLQFLFEYFSETQRNKGNFPGRFSGRQFSNSRSEMNVSTLELGDSALYLCASSPGGSGGQTQYFGPGTRLLVL.

This clonotype was found many times. The rearrangement links TRBV5-4 to TRBJ2-1; the D is unclear. The CDR3 is made up of 15 amino acids. V lost 0 bases and J 1 base, leaving 8 bases between the germline ends. Germline CDR1 and CDR2: SGHNT and YYREEE (reference sequence). The CDR3: CASSLALPSYNEQFF. For the CDR3, the DNA is TGTGCCAGCAGCTTGGCCTTACCGTCCTACAATGAGCAGTTCTTC. Full variable domain (missing parts from reference TRBV5-4 and TRBJ2-1): ETGVTQSPTHLIKTRGQQVTLRCSSQSGHNTVSWYQQALGQGPQFIFQYYREEENGRGNFPPRFSGLQFPNYSSELNVNALELDDSALYLCASSLALPSYNEQFFGPGTRLTVL.

By share, this clonotype ranks as medium-sized. The V and J genes are TRBV28 and TRBJ2-1, with D uncertain. CDR1 is MDHEN, CDR2 SYDVKM, per germline. V was clipped by 3 bases and J by 2 bases, with 2 bases between them. The CDR3 covers 12 residues. The CDR3 spells CASSLAYNEQFF. The CDR3 bases are TGTGCCAGCAGTTTGGCCTACAATGAGCAGTTCTTC.

The J gene is TRBJ2-2, the V gene TRBV25-1; D is uncertain. The CDR3 totals 15 residues. The germline V gene has CDR1 MGHDK and CDR2 SYGVNS. V shed 2 bases and J shed 6 bases, with 13 bases lying between them. Here the CDR3 reads CASSERAVGSGELFF. The DNA of the CDR3 is TGTGCCAGCAGTGAAAGGGCGGTTGGGTCCGGGGAGCTGTTTTTT.

The chain couples TRBV4-2 to TRBJ2-7, with 7 nucleotides matching TRBD2. This CDR3 is 14 amino acids long. Germline CDR1 reads LGHNA; CDR2 reads YNFKEQ. The V and J ends lost 4 bases and 2 bases, in that order; junction bases with no gene match: 5. CDR3 coding DNA: TGTGCCAGCAGCCCTATTGGGGGGGCCTACGAGCAGTACTTC. Protein sequence: CASSPIGGAYEQYF.

The rearrangement links TRBV24-1 to TRBJ2-1, with 14 bases fitting TRBD2. There are 17 residues in the CDR3. J gave up 7 bases and V 0 bases, and 4 bases lay outside the gene matches. The germline CDR1 and CDR2 sequences are KGHDR and SFDVKD. The chain's CDR3 is CATSDLAGLAGVNEQFF. CDR3 coding DNA: TGTGCCACCAGTGATTTGGCGGGACTAGCGGGAGTTAATGAGCAGTTCTTC.

This rearrangement joins TRBV5-4 to TRBJ2-2, with 9 bases aligning to TRBD1. Germline values: CDR1 SGHNT, CDR2 YYREEE (reference sequence). The CDR3 consists of 15 residues. V lost 3 bases and J lost 4; bases outside the gene matches: 4. CDR3 coding DNA: TGTGCCAGCAGCTGGGGACAGGGCTTCACCGGGGAGCTGTTTTTT. It translates to CASSWGQGFTGELFF.